The entry below describes one TCR beta chain. The sample comes from a study of blood T cell repertoires in COVID-19. Study details: The cDNA or gDNA used as material had been derived from T cells, B-cell-depleted T cells, or PBMCs.

This CDR3 region has 16 residues. The ends were cut back, 1 base at V and 0 bases at J, with 13 bases in the middle. Germline V gene data show CDR1 as SGHDT and CDR2 as YYEEEE. How the authors handled the data: Estimation of nucleated cell counts was performed using reference gene primer amplification. Here immunoSEQ multiplex PCR was the method, and the copy in TCRdb shows in-frame clones only, minus some. D and trimming come from the DNA, and the V and J calls and clone size come from that table. Of fewer than 85,000 clones in the sample, 65% to 90% were seen once. The sequenced material came from peripheral blood. The chain uses TRBV5-6 and TRBJ1-2; no definite D call. This clonotype was sampled from a woman aged 55 to 70 with acute or convalescent COVID-19. DNA for the CDR3: TGTGCCAGCAGCTTGTCCGCCTTTAGCTCTAACTATGGCTACACCTTC. Its translation: CASSLSAFSSNYGYTF. The whole variable domain, remainder taken from reference TRBV5-6 and TRBJ1-2, is DAGVTQSPTHLIKTRGQQVTLRCSPKSGHDTVSWYQQALGQGPQFIFQYYEEEERQRGNFPDRFSGHQFPNYSSELNVNALLLGDSALYLCASSLSAFSSNYGYTFGSGTRLTVV.